The clone carrying this T cell receptor beta chain has only a few counts. What it binds is unknown. Prepared TCR beta cDNA libraries contained unique molecular identifiers. TCRdb processed the PCR reads anew with MiXCR; each CDR3 protein has one entry. The sample has a few hundred thousand distinct CDR3 sequences, around 37% seen once. The sample is drawn from a study of post-analysis software for immune sequencing data. Study-wide points: Controls showed lower frequencies than patients for 4 or 5 TRBV segments, and TRBV5-6, TRBV5-1 and TRBV20-1 were among these.

Germline V lookup: CDR1 LNHNV, CDR2 YYDKDF (reference sequence). V dropped 5 bases and J dropped 6 bases, with 17 bases sitting between them. The CDR3 runs to 16 residues. The sequencing sample was made of blood. The clonotype comes from a girl between 10 and 17 years old with multiple sclerosis. The rearrangement uses TRBV15 and TRBJ1-6; unclear D gene. The CDR3 bases are TGTGCCACCAGCGCAGAAATCCGGGAGATTAATTCACCCCTCCACTTT. This encodes CATSAEIREINSPLHF.